These 3 T cell receptor beta chains were sequenced from one sample in a study of T-cell reconstitution after alpha-beta-depleted transplantation in children. Molecular barcoding with unique molecular identifiers was used for the TCRbeta library. TCRdb reprocessed the PCR reads with MiXCR, giving one entry per CDR3 protein. Of 300,000 or so distinct CDR3 sequences in the sample, 9.9% were seen once. Sequenced here: PBMCs from the stem cell graft donor, sampled from the stem cell graft. All receptors derive from a human donor who donated a stem cell graft to a child with SCID.

The V call is TRBV19, the J call TRBJ2-6; 9 bases match TRBD1. Germline lookup yields CDR1 LNHDA and CDR2 SQIVND (reference sequence). V dropped 3 bases and J dropped 0; count of bases not matched to a gene: 0. The CDR3 runs to 16 residues. This chain's CDR3 is CASSMDRGSGANVLTF. The CDR3 DNA sequence: TGTGCCAGTAGTATGGACAGGGGCTCTGGGGCCAACGTCCTGACTTTC.

This clonotype has ten or more counts. The rearrangement uses TRBV5-1 and TRBJ2-2, with a possible D match to TRBD1 (5 bases). The CDR3 has 16 amino acids. In germline, CDR1 is SGHRS, CDR2 YFSETQ. With 4 bases removed from V and 1 base from J, the gap between germline ends came to 14 bases. As DNA, the CDR3 is TGCGCCAGCAGCCCTACAGGAAGGGGGAACACCGGGGAGCTGTTTTTT. Protein product: CASSPTGRGNTGELFF.

A few counts support this clonotype. This chain uses TRBV5-5 with TRBJ2-2; 9 nucleotides line up with TRBD2. This CDR3 has 16 residues. V shed 1 base, J shed 6 bases, and the junction held 7 bases outside the gene matches. Germline CDR1 reads SGHKS; CDR2 reads YYEKEE (reference sequence). DNA of the CDR3: TGTGCCAGCAGCTTGATCGCGGGGGGGCCAGCCGGGGAGCTGTTTTTT. This sequence encodes CASSLIAGGPAGELFF.